This TCR beta chain was recovered during a study of T cell responses to AZD1222 COVID-19 vaccine. Overall study results and limits: It was only a handful of AZD1222 recipients who were seropositive at baseline. There were repertoire samples only from the period after the peak T cell response.

The CDR3 has 13 residues. The V gene's germline CDR1 is MNHEY and CDR2 SMNVEV (reference sequence). V was clipped by 9 bases and J by 5 bases, with 16 bases between them. As to this clone: Its antigen remains unknown.

Sequencing used immunoSEQ multiplex PCR; TCRdb keeps in-frame clones, though not all of them. Among 200,000 or so clones, around 87% were seen once, and the ten largest hold less than 3%. Sequenced material: peripheral blood, taken on day 0 of MenACWY control vaccination. This receptor was obtained from an adult in good health. The chain joins TRBV27 to TRBJ1-1; D is ambiguous. DNA of the CDR3: TGTGCCAGTTCCACATCCAAAGGGACTGAAGCTTTCTTT. Amino acid sequence: CASSTSKGTEAFF.